These T cell receptor beta chains were read from a single sample in a study of beta chain features in type 1 diabetes. Data came from immunoSEQ multiplex PCR; TCRdb stores just in-frame clones and leaves some out. The sample records over 25,000 clones, roughly half being singletons. The sample consisted of stem cell memory CD4+ T cells from blood. These receptors originate from a man younger than 40 with type 1 diabetes. Both conserved end residues are part of each CDR3. D genes are given only for firm matches. The size field is filled for only some rows; it gives once, few, many or a size class.

size,V,J,D,DNA,CDR3
.,TRBV15,TRBJ1-4,TRBD1,TGTGCCACCAGCAGAGGGTCAGACAGGGTGGAAGAAAAACTGTTTTTT,CATSRGSDRVEEKLFF
.,TRBV2,TRBJ2-7,.,TGTGCCAGCAGTGGAACAGGGCTAGCCTACGAGCAGTACTTC,CASSGTGLAYEQYF
.,TRBV29-1,TRBJ1-1,TRBD1,TGCAGCGCTCGGGACAGGGGATGGGGGGAAGCTTTCTTT,CSARDRGWGEAFF
.,TRBV4-1,TRBJ1-2,.,TGCGCCAGCAGCCAAGATCAGATTAACTATGGCTACACCTTC,CASSQDQINYGYTF
.,TRBV19,TRBJ1-2,TRBD1,TGTGCCAGTAGTATTGCGGGACAGGGGGTAAACTATGGCTACACCTTC,CASSIAGQGVNYGYTF
.,TRBV15,TRBJ2-3,TRBD2,TGTGCCACCAGCGCCCCCGGGACTAGCGGGGGGACCCGGGCAGATACGCAGTATTTT,CATSAPGTSGGTRADTQYF
.,TRBV2,TRBJ2-7,TRBD1,TGTGCCAGCAGTGCGGGACAGCAACACTACGAGCAGTACTTC,CASSAGQQHYEQYF
.,TRBV5-1,TRBJ2-3,TRBD2,TGCGCCAGCAGCGGGGGGAGCGGGAGAGGAGATACGCAGTATTTT,CASSGGSGRGDTQYF
few,TRBV6-1,TRBJ1-2,.,TGTGCCAGCAGTGTGGCGGAGGGTAGCTATGGCTACACCTTC,CASSVAEGSYGYTF
few,TRBV5-6,TRBJ1-3,.,TGTGCCAGCAGCTTGAGAGGGCCCACTTACTCTGGAAACACCATATATTTT,CASSLRGPTYSGNTIYF
few,TRBV2,TRBJ2-1,.,TGTGCCAGCAGTGAGGAGGTTAGCTCCTACAATGAGCAGTTCTTC,CASSEEVSSYNEQFF
.,TRBV5-6,TRBJ2-6,TRBD1,TGTGCCAGCAGCTTGGCCCAGGCAGGGGGTCTGCGTGGGGCCAACGTCCTGACTTTC,CASSLAQAGGLRGANVLTF
.,TRBV11-3,TRBJ2-5,TRBD1,TGTGCCAGCAGCTCGGGACAGACCGTCGGGGAGACCCAGTACTTC,CASSSGQTVGETQYF
.,TRBV9,TRBJ2-2,.,TGTGCCAGCAGCCCTTGGACAGCGAACACCGGGGAGCTGTTTTTT,CASSPWTANTGELFF
.,TRBV18,TRBJ2-4,.,TGTGCCAGCTCTGCGGACAGCAAAAACATTCAGTACTTC,CASSADSKNIQYF
.,TRBV6-5,TRBJ1-2,.,TGTGCCAGCTCCAGGACAACTAATAACTATGGCTACACCTTC,CASSRTTNNYGYTF
.,TRBV6-5,TRBJ1-1,.,TGTGCCAGCAGCCTACCGGGACAATTAGAAGCTTTCTTT,CASSLPGQLEAFF
.,TRBV4-1,TRBJ2-5,TRBD2,TGCGCCAGCAGCGCTGAGGGACTAGCGGGAGATCAAGAGACCCAGTACTTC,CASSAEGLAGDQETQYF
few,TRBV5-1,TRBJ2-7,TRBD1,TGCGCCAGCTCCGGGACAGAATTCTACGAGCAGTACTTC,CASSGTEFYEQYF
.,TRBV2,TRBJ1-5,TRBD1,TGTGCCAGCAGCACCACAGGGGCGGGCAATCAGCCCCAGCATTTT,CASSTTGAGNQPQHF
few,TRBV19,TRBJ2-5,.,TGTGCCAGTAGTAGAGGTCAGAAAGAGACCCAGTACTTC,CASSRGQKETQYF
few,TRBV5-1,TRBJ2-5,TRBD1,TGCGCCAGCAGCTCCGGACAGGGGAGCCAAGAGACCCAGTACTTC,CASSSGQGSQETQYF
.,TRBV27,TRBJ2-1,TRBD2,TGTGCCAGCAGTTTAGGACTAGCAGAATACAATGAGCAGTTCTTC,CASSLGLAEYNEQFF
.,TRBV6-6,TRBJ2-1,.,TGTGCCAGCAGCCTCGGACAAAACAATGAGCAGTTCTTC,CASSLGQNNEQFF
.,TRBV10-2,TRBJ2-5,.,TGCGCCAGCAGTGCCAAAGAGACCCAGTACTTC,CASSAKETQYF
.,TRBV30,TRBJ2-7,TRBD1,TGTGCGGGGACAGGGGGATTCTACGAGCAGTACTTC,CAGTGGFYEQYF
.,TRBV5-1,TRBJ2-3,.,TGCGCCAGCAGTTTCAGTTGGACTAGCACAGATACGCAGTATTTT,CASSFSWTSTDTQYF
once,TRBV12-5,TRBJ1-5,TRBD1,TGTGCTAGTGGGTCCGGGACAGGAGGTCAGCCCCAGCATTTT,CASGSGTGGQPQHF
.,TRBV2,TRBJ2-1,TRBD2,TGTGCCAGCAGCGCATGGACTAGTTCTAATGAGCAGTTCTTC,CASSAWTSSNEQFF
.,TRBV27,TRBJ1-5,.,TGTGCCAGCAGTTCAATAGACACTCTTGGGAATCAGCCCCAGCATTTT,CASSSIDTLGNQPQHF
.,TRBV9,TRBJ2-3,TRBD1,TGTGCCAGCAGCGTAGGGACAGGGAAGCCTGTTATTTCGCAGTATTTT,CASSVGTGKPVISQYF
.,TRBV7-9,TRBJ1-1,.,TGTGCCAGTAACAGCTACGGAAACACTGAAGCTTTCTTT,CASNSYGNTEAFF
.,TRBV19,TRBJ2-3,.,TGTGCCAGTAAGGTTGTCGGGAGCACAGATACGCAGTATTTT,CASKVVGSTDTQYF
.,TRBV9,TRBJ2-3,TRBD2,TGTGCCAGCAGCGAGTCGGCGCGGGAGAGCACAGATACGCAGTATTTT,CASSESARESTDTQYF
.,TRBV6-1,TRBJ2-2,TRBD2,TGTGCCAGCAGTAGGAGCGGGAGGGCCCCCGGGGAGCTGTTTTTT,CASSRSGRAPGELFF
.,TRBV5-1,TRBJ2-5,.,TGCGCCAGCAGCTCGACACCCGAAGAGTCCCAGTACTTC,CASSSTPEESQYF
.,TRBV5-6,TRBJ1-1,TRBD1,TGTGCCAGCAGGAGAAAAGGGACAGTCGACGCTGAAGCTTTCTTT,CASRRKGTVDAEAFF
.,TRBV10-2,TRBJ1-2,TRBD1,TGCGCCAGCACCCGGGACCGGACAGGGCTTAACTATGGCTACACCTTC,CASTRDRTGLNYGYTF
.,TRBV13,TRBJ2-3,.,TGTGCCAGCAGCTTAGCGGGTCCAACTACGCAGTATTTT,CASSLAGPTTQYF
.,TRBV5-1,TRBJ2-7,.,TGCGCCAGCAGCTTGGGGGCGGGGAGCTCCTACGAGCAGTACTTC,CASSLGAGSSYEQYF
.,TRBV11-2,TRBJ2-4,TRBD1,TGTGCCAGCAGCTTAGATTCGGGACAGGGCACCATTCAGTACTTC,CASSLDSGQGTIQYF
few,TRBV29-1,TRBJ2-2,.,TGCAGCGTTGAACAGTTCGCGAACACCGGGGAGCTGTTTTTT,CSVEQFANTGELFF
.,TRBV11-2,TRBJ2-3,TRBD1,TGTGCCAGCAGCCTGAACCCCGGGACAGGGTCCACAGATACGCAGTATTTT,CASSLNPGTGSTDTQYF
.,TRBV27,TRBJ2-5,TRBD1,TGTGCCAGCAGTTTATACAGGGGGCGGCAAGAGACCCAGTACTTC,CASSLYRGRQETQYF
.,TRBV6-5,TRBJ2-7,.,TGTGCCAGCAGTTACTCGGGAGCCTACGAGCAGTACTTC,CASSYSGAYEQYF
once,TRBV5-1,TRBJ2-7,TRBD2,TGCGCCAGCAGCAGCAGCGGGAGGAGTTTCGACGAGCAGTACTTC,CASSSSGRSFDEQYF
.,TRBV5-1,TRBJ2-5,TRBD1,TGCGCCAGCAGCTTGGACAGGGGAGATCAAGAGACCCAGTACTTC,CASSLDRGDQETQYF
.,TRBV6-4,TRBJ2-1,TRBD1,TGTGCCAGCGGAAGGACAGGGTACAATGAGCAGTTCTTC,CASGRTGYNEQFF
.,TRBV28,TRBJ2-7,TRBD1,TGTGCCAGCAGTTTGGGACAGGGGGACTACGAGCAGTACTTC,CASSLGQGDYEQYF
.,TRBV5-4,TRBJ1-3,TRBD1,TGTGCCAGCAGCTCGCAGGGGGCTGGAAACACCATATATTTT,CASSSQGAGNTIYF
few,TRBV5-1,TRBJ2-7,TRBD1,TGCGCCAGCAGCATGGGACAGGGGGGACACGAGCAGTACTTC,CASSMGQGGHEQYF